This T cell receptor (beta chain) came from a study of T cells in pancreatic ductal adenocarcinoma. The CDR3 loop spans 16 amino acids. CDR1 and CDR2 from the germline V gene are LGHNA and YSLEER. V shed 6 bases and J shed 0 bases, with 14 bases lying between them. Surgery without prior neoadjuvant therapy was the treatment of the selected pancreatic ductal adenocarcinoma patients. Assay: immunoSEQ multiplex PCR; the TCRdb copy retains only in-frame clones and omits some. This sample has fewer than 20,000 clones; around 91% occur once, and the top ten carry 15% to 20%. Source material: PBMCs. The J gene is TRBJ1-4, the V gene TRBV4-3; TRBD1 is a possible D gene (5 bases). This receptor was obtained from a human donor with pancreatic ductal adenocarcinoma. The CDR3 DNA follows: TGCGCCAGCAGACCGGGGCGACTATCAACTAATGAAAAACTGTTTTTT. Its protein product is CASRPGRLSTNEKLFF.